These 29 T cell receptor beta chains were all obtained from the same sample, sequenced in a study of blood T cell repertoires in COVID-19. This table comes from immunoSEQ multiplex PCR, and its TCRdb copy is limited to in-frame clones, with some not included. The sample has about 140,000 clones, around 79% seen once; the top ten hold 3% to 4.5%. Sequenced input: peripheral blood. These receptors came from a man aged 55 to 69 with acute or convalescent COVID-19.

This clone was seen a few times. The chain has TRBV28 and TRBJ2-1, with a possible D match to TRBD1 (6 bases). CDR1 and CDR2 (germline): MDHEN, SYDVKM. The CDR3 runs to 14 residues. V gave up 7 bases and J gave up 4 bases, with 14 bases separating them. The CDR3 DNA follows: TGTGCCAGCACCCGCAGGGGCCCTTACAATGAGCAGTTCTTC. Translation: CASTRRGPYNEQFF. The variable domain in full, completed from reference TRBV28 and TRBJ2-1, reads DVKVTQSSRYLVKRTGEKVFLECVQDMDHENMFWYRQDPGLGLRLIYFSYDVKMKEKGDIPEGYSVSREKKERFSLILESASTNQTSMYLCASTRRGPYNEQFFGPGTRLTVL.

The chain joins TRBV28 to TRBJ2-1; 7 nucleotides align to TRBD2. With 4 bases clipped from V and 1 base from J, the junction kept 4 bases outside the gene matches. The germline CDR1 and CDR2 sequences are MDHEN and SYDVKM. The CDR3 length is 15 residues. The CDR3 loop reads CASSSSGASYNEQFF. The DNA for the CDR3 is TGTGCCAGCAGTTCTAGCGGTGCATCCTACAATGAGCAGTTCTTC.

The CDR3 region is CASSINRGSTEAFF. The CDR3 coding sequence is TGTGCCAGCAGTATAAACAGGGGAAGCACTGAAGCTTTCTTT. The V gene is TRBV28, the J gene TRBJ1-1; the match to TRBD1 covers 7 bases. The V gene's germline CDR1 is MDHEN and CDR2 SYDVKM. J lost 4 bases, V lost 5 bases, and 7 bases had no gene match. The CDR3 loop spans 14 amino acids.

This chain uses TRBV24-1 with TRBJ2-7; 9 nucleotides align to TRBD1. J gave up 3 bases and V 5 bases, and 7 bases lay outside the gene matches. The CDR3 is 15 residues long. In germline, CDR1 is KGHDR, CDR2 SFDVKD. CDR3 coding DNA: TGTGCCACCAGTGCGGGTGACAGGGGGTTCTACGAGCAGTACTTC. Translated, it gives CATSAGDRGFYEQYF.

The count of this clone is one. The V and J genes are TRBV7-2 and TRBJ2-5; 7 nucleotides match TRBD2. After removal of 1 base from V and 2 bases from J, the junction contained 7 bases not matched to a gene. CDR3 length: 16 residues. CDR1 is SGHTA, CDR2 FQGNSA, per germline. The CDR3 sequence: CASSLGTGGTQETQYF. The CDR3, as DNA: TGTGCCAGCAGCTTAGGGACGGGAGGTACTCAAGAGACCCAGTACTTC.

This clone was picked up one time. This chain links TRBV5-4 with TRBJ1-1, with unresolved D. The germline gives CDR1 SGHNT, CDR2 YYREEE (reference sequence). Between the trimmed V and J ends, which lost 0 bases and 5 bases, there was a span of 8 bases. The CDR3 has 13 residues. The CDR3 loop is CASSLVPRTEAFF. In DNA form, the CDR3 reads TGTGCCAGCAGCTTGGTGCCGAGAACTGAAGCTTTCTTT.

V gene TRBV30 combines with J gene TRBJ1-6; TRBD1 matches at 8 bases. J gave up 6 bases and V 5 bases, and 3 bases lay outside the gene matches. This CDR3 has 13 amino acids. Looked up from germline, CDR1 is GTSNPN and CDR2 is SVGIG (reference sequence). The CDR3: CAWDTGGNSPLHF. The CDR3 DNA follows: TGTGCCTGGGATACAGGGGGTAATTCACCCCTCCACTTT. The variable domain in full, completed from reference TRBV30 and TRBJ1-6, reads SQTIHQWPATLVQPVGSPLSLECTVEGTSNPNLYWYRQAAGRGLQLLFYSVGIGQISSEVPQNLSASRPQDRQFILSSKKLLLSDSGFYLCAWDTGGNSPLHFGNGTRLTVT.

The chain uses TRBV5-4 and TRBJ1-1, with 7 bases matching TRBD1. Germline loops: CDR1 SGHNT, CDR2 YYREEE (reference sequence). The V segment lost 4 bases and the J segment 0 bases; nucleotides outside the gene matches: 3. The CDR3 length is 14 residues. The CDR3, as DNA: TGTGCCAGCAGCACACAGGGGATGAACACTGAAGCTTTCTTT. This codes for CASSTQGMNTEAFF.

The table lists this clone with a count of one. The V and J genes are TRBV6-5 and TRBJ2-7; a possible D gene is TRBD2 (7 bases). V lost 11 bases and J lost 2, with 19 bases in between. Germline values: CDR1 MNHEY, CDR2 SVGAGI. The CDR3 covers 14 residues. CDR3 residues: CAGGAVDFPYEQYF. CDR3 coding DNA: TGTGCCGGGGGGGCGGTAGACTTTCCCTACGAGCAGTACTTC.

The chain uses TRBV11-2 and TRBJ2-5, with 7 nucleotides matching TRBD1. Per germline, CDR1 SGHAT and CDR2 FQNNGV. V shed 3 bases, J shed 2 bases, and the junction held 9 bases outside the gene matches. This CDR3 spans 16 amino acids. The CDR3 nucleotides read TGTGCCAGCAGCTTGCGCCGGACAGGACTTCAAGAGACCCAGTACTTC. It encodes CASSLRRTGLQETQYF.

This clone was recorded only once. The chain couples TRBV19 to TRBJ2-1, with TRBD2 matching over 8 bases. The CDR3 has 15 amino acids. Germline V lookup: CDR1 LNHDA, CDR2 SQIVND (reference sequence). With 7 bases clipped from V and 0 bases from J, the junction kept 5 bases outside the gene matches. CDR3 region: CASNPLAGSYNEQFF. CDR3 nucleotides: TGTGCCAGTAACCCCCTAGCGGGCTCCTACAATGAGCAGTTCTTC.

The gene calls are TRBV13 and TRBJ2-3; maybe TRBD1 (6 bases). CDR1 and CDR2 (germline): PRHDT, FYEKMQ (reference sequence). The CDR3 is 21 amino acids. V lost 2 bases and J lost 0, with 27 bases in between. Here the CDR3 reads CASSLLTTGWGSGTSTDTQYF. The DNA of the CDR3 is TGTGCCAGCAGCTTATTAACGACAGGTTGGGGAAGCGGCACTAGCACAGATACGCAGTATTTT.

This chain connects TRBV9 to TRBJ1-2; 9 positions match TRBD1. V was pared by 4 bases and J by 8 bases, with 12 bases of the junction left unmatched. Germline values: CDR1 SGDLS, CDR2 YYNGEE. The CDR3 is made up of 15 amino acids. CDR3 nucleotide sequence: TGTGCCAGCAGCATAGGTGGGACAGGGCATATCGGCTACACCTTC. Translation gives CASSIGGTGHIGYTF.

The chain links TRBV5-6 to TRBJ2-7; 7 nucleotides match TRBD1. Germline CDR1 and CDR2: SGHDT and YYEEEE. This CDR3 is built from 16 residues. J lost 2 bases, V lost 4 bases, and 12 bases had no gene match. Here the CDR3 DNA reads TGTGCCAGCAGCCCCGGTCCGTCCGGACAGGCCTACGAGCAGTACTTC. Its translation is CASSPGPSGQAYEQYF.

This chain connects TRBV29-1 to TRBJ2-5, with TRBD1 as a possible D gene (5 bases). CDR3 length: 12 amino acids. CDR1 is SQVTM, CDR2 ANQGSEA, per germline. V was shortened by 6 bases and J by 5 bases, with 13 bases between the two germline ends. The CDR3 DNA sequence: TGCAGCGTCGGTGAAGGGGTTGAGACCCAGTACTTC. Translated: CSVGEGVETQYF. Filled out from reference TRBV29-1 and TRBJ2-5, the complete variable domain reads SAVISQKPSRDICQRGTSLTIQCQVDSQVTMMFWYRQQPGQSLTLIATANQGSEATYESGFVIDKFPISRPNLTFSTLTVSNMSPEDSSIYLCSVGEGVETQYFGPGTRLLVL.

This chain joins TRBV19 and TRBJ1-1; D gene unclear. Trimming shortened V by 5 bases and J by 5 bases, and 15 bases separated the two germline ends. This CDR3 spans 14 amino acids. Germline V CDR1 and CDR2: LNHDA, SQIVND (reference sequence). In nucleotides, the CDR3 is TGTGCCAGTAGTGGGCCGGGGTTTGGGACTGAAGCTTTCTTT. Protein: CASSGPGFGTEAFF.

The CDR3 DNA follows: TGTGCCATCAGTGAGGGCGGCGGGAGGGACGTCACAGATACGCAGTATTTT. Protein: CAISEGGGRDVTDTQYF. The chain uses TRBV10-3 and TRBJ2-3, with 9 bases matching TRBD2. The CDR3 is made up of 17 amino acids. Trimming cost V 2 bases and J 2 bases; bases outside gene matches: 8. CDR1 is ENHRY, CDR2 SYGVKD, per germline.

The chain joins TRBV30 to TRBJ1-2; 7 bases align to TRBD1. Losses at the gene ends were 4 bases for V and 4 bases for J; bases not matched to a gene: 12. CDR3 length equals 15 residues. CDR1 and CDR2 from the germline V gene are GTSNPN and SVGIG (reference sequence). CDR3 sequence: CAWNDRQGGVYGYTF. DNA of the CDR3: TGTGCCTGGAATGATAGGCAGGGGGGCGTCTATGGCTACACCTTC.

The rearrangement uses TRBV5-6 and TRBJ1-2; D is ambiguous. V gave up 4 bases and J gave up 5 bases, with 9 bases separating them. Per germline, CDR1 SGHDT and CDR2 YYEEEE. This CDR3 is 12 amino acids long. The CDR3 protein is CASSLREYGYTF. The CDR3 coding sequence is TGTGCCAGCAGCCTCCGGGAGTATGGCTACACCTTC.

V and J are TRBV7-2 and TRBJ1-6; no reliable D call. Germline V gives CDR1 SGHTA, CDR2 FQGNSA. The CDR3 is 14 residues long. The V end lost 1 base, the J end lost 11 bases, and 12 bases lay between the germline ends. In DNA, the CDR3 is TGTGCCAGCAGCTTAGAAGATTGGCCAGCACCCCTCCACTTT. Its translation: CASSLEDWPAPLHF.

This clone was counted a few times. The J gene is TRBJ2-1, the V gene TRBV3-1 (or the pseudogene TRBV3-2), with D possibly TRBD2 on 5 matching bases. Germline lookup yields CDR1 LGHDT and CDR2 YNNKEL (reference sequence). Trimming took off 0 bases at V and 0 bases at J, with 12 bases between the two ends. The CDR3 runs 17 residues. CDR3 sequence: CASSQDRRADSYNEQFF. In DNA, the CDR3 is TGTGCCAGCAGCCAAGATCGGCGGGCAGACTCCTACAATGAGCAGTTCTTC.

The V and J genes are TRBV7-2 and TRBJ2-1; TRBD1 matches at 9 bases. The CDR3 contains 15 residues. Trimming at V came to 4 bases and at J to 6 bases, leaving 7 bases not matched to a gene. The germline CDR1 and CDR2 sequences are SGHTA and FQGNSA. The CDR3 sequence is CASSSSGQGPNEQFF. The CDR3 DNA is TGTGCCAGCAGCTCGTCGGGACAGGGTCCCAATGAGCAGTTCTTC.

The chain employs TRBV3-1 (or the pseudogene TRBV3-2) and TRBJ2-1, with D perhaps TRBD2 (7 bases). CDR3 length: 19 amino acids. The germline V gene encodes CDR1 LGHDT and CDR2 YNNKEL (reference sequence). The V end lost 1 base, the J end lost 12 bases, and 31 bases lay between the germline ends. The DNA of the CDR3 is TGTGCCAGCAGCCAAGTTCGGGGCGGCGGGGGCGCGTCTGGTCCTGTGCAGTTCTTC. As protein: CASSQVRGGGGASGPVQFF.

The J gene is TRBJ2-7, the V gene TRBV5-6; no firm D call. Germline lookup yields CDR1 SGHDT and CDR2 YYEEEE. This CDR3 spans 13 amino acids. V dropped 1 base and J dropped 6 bases, with 11 bases sitting between them. The CDR3 reads CASSLTGSSEQYF. In DNA, the CDR3 is TGTGCCAGCAGCTTGACCGGGTCCAGCGAGCAGTACTTC.

The chain has TRBV3-1 (or the pseudogene TRBV3-2) and TRBJ1-2; TRBD1 might be the D (5 bases). The ends were cut back, 6 bases at V and 8 bases at J, with 13 bases in the middle. The CDR3 runs to 12 residues. The germline CDR1 and CDR2 sequences are LGHDT and YNNKEL (reference sequence). The CDR3 DNA follows: TGTGCCAGCAGGACAGTCCCGGAGGGCTACACCTTC. It is translated as CASRTVPEGYTF.

This clone was recorded only once. V and J are TRBV28 and TRBJ1-1; TRBD1 matches 7 bases. Germline CDR1 is MDHEN and CDR2 is SYDVKM. Losses at the gene ends were 6 bases for V and 6 bases for J; bases not matched to a gene: 10. This CDR3 is built from 14 residues. CDR3 bases: TGTGCCAGCAGCCAATCAGGGGGGCAGGCTGAAGCTTTCTTT. Translating gives CASSQSGGQAEAFF.

The chain carries TRBV28 and TRBJ2-2, with 9 positions matching TRBD2. There are 17 residues in the CDR3. Germline CDR1 and CDR2: MDHEN and SYDVKM. V was pared by 8 bases and J by 7 bases, with 17 bases of the junction left unmatched. CDR3: CASLPSGGRVGVGELFF. The CDR3, as DNA: TGTGCCAGCCTTCCCAGCGGCGGGAGGGTTGGGGTCGGGGAGCTGTTTTTT.

The rearrangement links TRBV28 to TRBJ2-1, with D tentatively TRBD2 (6 bases). Germline V gene data show CDR1 as MDHEN and CDR2 as SYDVKM. V was trimmed by 7 bases and J by 8 bases, leaving 15 bases between them. The CDR3 is made up of 13 amino acids. For the CDR3, the DNA is TGTGCCAGCATGGGGACTCCGGGGGATGAGCAGTTCTTC. Amino acid sequence: CASMGTPGDEQFF.

This sequence joins TRBV6-1 and TRBJ2-4, with D unclear. The V end was cut by 3 bases, the J end by 16 bases, with 16 bases between. The CDR3 loop spans 12 amino acids. CDR1 MNHNS and CDR2 SASEGT come from the germline V gene. The CDR3 sequence is CASSDFGPAGYF. In nucleotides, the CDR3 is TGTGCCAGCAGTGATTTCGGCCCGGCAGGATACTTC.